Listed below are T cell receptor beta chains from one sample, sequenced in a study of blood T cell repertoires in COVID-19. Only in-frame clones appear in the TCRdb table, and some are missing; sequencing was by immunoSEQ multiplex PCR. The sample gives 200,000 to 250,000 clones, around 80% of which show up once; 10% to 15% is in the top ten. The material sequenced was peripheral blood. The receptors were sampled from a woman aged 35 to 49 with acute or convalescent COVID-19. The CDR3 runs from the conserved cysteine through the conserved F or W. The order of the fields is CDR3 protein, CDR3 DNA, V gene, clone size, D gene, J gene. D genes are given only for firm matches. A clone size is listed for some rows: how often the clone was seen (once, few, many), or a class if it is expanded.

CAWSRAYEQYF	TGTGCCTGGAGTAGAGCCTACGAGCAGTACTTC	TRBV30	few	NA	TRBJ2-7
CASSFRGNYGYTF	TGTGCCAGCAGCTTTCGAGGAAACTATGGCTACACCTTC	TRBV5-4	NA	NA	TRBJ1-2
CASALAGAYNEQFF	TGTGCCAGCGCTCTAGCGGGGGCCTACAATGAGCAGTTCTTC	TRBV27	NA	TRBD2	TRBJ2-1
CASSYSKTGGMDEQFF	TGTGCCAGCAGTTACTCGAAAACGGGAGGTATGGATGAGCAGTTCTTC	TRBV6-5	NA	TRBD2	TRBJ2-1
CAWSAMRTGELFF	TGTGCCTGGAGTGCTATGCGCACCGGGGAGCTGTTTTTT	TRBV30	NA	NA	TRBJ2-2
CASSSTSGSSYEQYF	TGTGCCAGCAGCTCTACTAGCGGAAGCTCCTACGAGCAGTACTTC	TRBV5-4	few	TRBD2	TRBJ2-7
CASSIQGAGNTEAFF	TGTGCCAGCAGTATACAGGGGGCCGGGAACACTGAAGCTTTCTTT	TRBV2	NA	TRBD1	TRBJ1-1
CASRERVREEDTQYF	TGCGCCAGCAGGGAGCGGGTACGGGAGGAGGATACGCAGTATTTT	TRBV10-1	NA	TRBD2	TRBJ2-3
CASATSGYTDTQYF	TGTGCCAGCGCAACTAGCGGGTACACAGATACGCAGTATTTT	TRBV13	once	TRBD2	TRBJ2-3
CASSMTGRETQYF	TGTGCCAGCAGTATGACAGGTCGAGAGACCCAGTACTTC	TRBV6-2/TRBV6-3	once	NA	TRBJ2-5
CASSSRLNPDTQYF	TGTGCCAGCAGTTCCCGACTAAACCCCGATACGCAGTATTTT	TRBV6-6	NA	NA	TRBJ2-3
CASSPPTGGMNTEAFF	TGTGCCAGCTCACCACCGACAGGGGGTATGAACACTGAAGCTTTCTTT	TRBV18	NA	TRBD1	TRBJ1-1
CASSIDSDNSPLHF	TGTGCCAGTAGTATAGACAGCGATAATTCACCCCTCCACTTT	TRBV19	few	NA	TRBJ1-6
CASSLGQGATGETQYF	TGTGCCAGCAGCTTAGGGCAGGGGGCCACAGGAGAGACCCAGTACTTC	TRBV7-9	NA	TRBD1	TRBJ2-5
CASSEAGASTDTQYF	TGTGCCAGCAGTGAAGCGGGAGCTAGCACAGATACGCAGTATTTT	TRBV2	NA	NA	TRBJ2-3
CASSPGGGTDTQYF	TGTGCCAGCAGTCCCGGGGGGGGCACAGATACGCAGTATTTT	TRBV2	NA	TRBD2	TRBJ2-3
CASSFSGIAYEQYF	TGCGCCAGCAGCTTTAGCGGGATAGCCTACGAGCAGTACTTC	TRBV5-1	NA	TRBD2	TRBJ2-7
CASAYSGGNTIYF	TGTGCCAGCGCATACAGTGGTGGAAACACCATATATTTT	TRBV25-1	NA	NA	TRBJ1-3
CASSPAGSGNTIYF	TGTGCCAGCAGCCCGGCAGGGTCGGGAAACACCATATATTTT	TRBV3-1/TRBV3-2	NA	NA	TRBJ1-3
CAISESKGELATNEKLFF	TGTGCCATCAGTGAGTCGAAGGGGGAGCTAGCAACTAATGAAAAACTGTTTTTT	TRBV10-3	few	NA	TRBJ1-4
CASTTEGANTQYF	TGTGCCAGCACCACAGAGGGGGCGAATACGCAGTATTTT	TRBV6-5	NA	TRBD1	TRBJ2-3
CASSQTGTSSGNTIYF	TGCGCCAGCAGCCAGACCGGGACAAGCTCTGGAAACACCATATATTTT	TRBV4-1	NA	NA	TRBJ1-3
CATSDPQGFFTDTQYF	TGTGCCACCAGTGATCCCCAGGGGTTCTTCACAGATACGCAGTATTTT	TRBV24-1	once	NA	TRBJ2-3
CASSSRGQGLSGANVLTF	TGTGCCAGCAGCTCGAGGGGACAGGGTCTCTCTGGGGCCAACGTCCTGACTTTC	TRBV7-9	few	TRBD1	TRBJ2-6
CASSQGWGLEKKTTEAFF	TGTGCCAGCAGCCAAGGGTGGGGGCTCGAAAAAAAGACCACTGAAGCTTTCTTT	TRBV5-6	NA	NA	TRBJ1-1
CASSRIDRAVVKDEQFF	TGTGCCAGCTCACGAATCGACAGGGCTGTGGTTAAGGATGAGCAGTTCTTC	TRBV18	NA	TRBD1	TRBJ2-1
CASWGQGNTEAFF	TGTGCCAGCTGGGGACAGGGAAACACTGAAGCTTTCTTT	TRBV6-5	NA	TRBD1	TRBJ1-1
CASSHQRLAGVGETQYF	TGTGCCAGCAGCCACCAAAGACTAGCGGGAGTTGGAGAGACCCAGTACTTC	TRBV6-2/TRBV6-3	NA	TRBD2	TRBJ2-5
CASGAGTGPLRYF	TGTGCCAGCGGGGCCGGGACAGGTCCCCTAAGGTACTTC	TRBV6-5	NA	TRBD1	TRBJ2-4
CASSMGLAGEQYF	TGTGCCAGTAGTATGGGGTTGGCGGGTGAGCAGTACTTC	TRBV19	few	NA	TRBJ2-7
CASSPPPDRGEQETQYF	TGTGCCAGCTCACCACCCCCAGACAGGGGGGAGCAAGAGACCCAGTACTTC	TRBV18	NA	TRBD1	TRBJ2-5
CATSDSAGSNEQFF	TGTGCCACCAGTGATTCAGCGGGATCCAATGAGCAGTTCTTC	TRBV24-1	NA	TRBD2	TRBJ2-1
CASSSYGTGYSYEQYF	TGCGCCAGCAGCTCGTATGGGACAGGCTACTCCTACGAGCAGTACTTC	TRBV5-1	medium-sized	TRBD1	TRBJ2-7
CASSYSTGELYNEQFF	TGTGCCAGCAGTTACTCGACGGGGGAACTATACAATGAGCAGTTCTTC	TRBV6-5	NA	NA	TRBJ2-1
CASSLVAGNTDTQYF	TGTGCCAGCAGCTTAGTAGCAGGGAACACAGATACGCAGTATTTT	TRBV7-9	few	NA	TRBJ2-3
CASTLRPKVNYGYTF	TGTGCCAGCACACTAAGACCCAAAGTAAACTATGGCTACACCTTC	TRBV5-6	NA	NA	TRBJ1-2
CASSILHENLEKLFF	TGTGCCAGTAGTATATTACATGAAAACCTTGAAAAACTGTTTTTT	TRBV19	NA	NA	TRBJ1-4
CASSLSGRGYEQYF	TGTGCCAGCAGTTTAAGCGGGCGAGGTTACGAGCAGTACTTC	TRBV27	NA	NA	TRBJ2-7
CASSEAPTMNIFGWRVTEAFF	TGTGCCAGCAGTGAAGCCCCGACTATGAACATTTTCGGGTGGAGGGTCACTGAAGCTTTCTTT	TRBV2	NA	NA	TRBJ1-1
CASGEGAWNTEAFF	TGTGCCAGCGGAGAGGGGGCTTGGAACACTGAAGCTTTCTTT	TRBV5-5	NA	TRBD1	TRBJ1-1
CASSLTYPLKVTF	TGTGCCAGCAGCTTGACATATCCCCTTAAAGTCACCTTC	TRBV5-6	NA	NA	TRBJ1-2
CASSSEVHSYEQYF	TGTGCCAGCAGCTCCGAGGTTCACTCCTACGAGCAGTACTTC	TRBV7-9	NA	NA	TRBJ2-7
CASSPYKRPIFYEQYF	TGTGCCAGCAGCCCCTATAAGCGCCCGATATTTTACGAGCAGTACTTC	TRBV11-3	NA	NA	TRBJ2-7
CASSLTPSSGANVLTF	TGTGCCAGCAGCCTTACTCCTAGCTCTGGGGCCAACGTCCTGACTTTC	TRBV3-1/TRBV3-2	NA	NA	TRBJ2-6
CASSQDRTVYEQYF	TGTGCCAGCAGCCAAGATCGGACTGTCTACGAGCAGTACTTC	TRBV3-1/TRBV3-2	NA	NA	TRBJ2-7
CASGRDLNTEAFF	TGTGCCAGCGGAAGGGACTTGAACACTGAAGCTTTCTTT	TRBV6-5	NA	NA	TRBJ1-1
CASSSRSKSNSPLHF	TGTGCCAGCAGCTCTCGGTCCAAATCGAATTCACCCCTCCACTTT	TRBV11-2	NA	NA	TRBJ1-6
CATSDGTYEQYF	TGTGCCACCAGTGACGGGACCTACGAGCAGTACTTC	TRBV24-1	NA	NA	TRBJ2-7
CASSGTGTASYEQYF	TGTGCCAGTAGTGGCACCGGGACAGCCTCCTACGAGCAGTACTTC	TRBV19	NA	TRBD1	TRBJ2-7
CARQGAGYGYTF	TGTGCCAGGCAGGGGGCAGGTTATGGCTACACCTTC	TRBV2	NA	TRBD1	TRBJ1-2